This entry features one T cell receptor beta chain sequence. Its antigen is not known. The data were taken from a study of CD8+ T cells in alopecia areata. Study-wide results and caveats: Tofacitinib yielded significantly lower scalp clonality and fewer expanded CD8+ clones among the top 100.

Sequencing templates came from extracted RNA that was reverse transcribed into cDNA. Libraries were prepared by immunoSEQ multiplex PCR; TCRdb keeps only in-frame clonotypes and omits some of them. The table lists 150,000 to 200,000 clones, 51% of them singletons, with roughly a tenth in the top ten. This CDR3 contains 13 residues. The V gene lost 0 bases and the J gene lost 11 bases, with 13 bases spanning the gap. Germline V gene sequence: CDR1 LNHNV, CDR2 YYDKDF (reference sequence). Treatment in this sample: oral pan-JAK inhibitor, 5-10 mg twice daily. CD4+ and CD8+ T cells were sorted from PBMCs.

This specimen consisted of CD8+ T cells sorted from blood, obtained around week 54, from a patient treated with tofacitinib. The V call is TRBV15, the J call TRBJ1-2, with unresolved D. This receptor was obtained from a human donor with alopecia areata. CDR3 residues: CATSRDPAERYTF. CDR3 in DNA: TGTGCCACCAGCAGAGATCCAGCAGAACGGTACACCTTC.